One sample yielded the 17 T cell receptor beta chains listed below, sequenced in a study of identical twins. TCRdb reprocessed the 5' RACE reads via MiXCR and lists one record per CDR3 protein. This sample has about 690,000 distinct CDR3 sequences, with 20% to 25% found just once. These data were also reused for a study on T cells expressing NK-cell markers.

The sample taken for sequencing was PBMCs. The receptor source for this set is a woman younger than 35 in good health.

This clonotype was seen a few times. The V call is TRBV6-6, the J call TRBJ2-1, with 7 bases fitting TRBD2. The V and J ends lost 6 bases and 7 bases, in that order; junction bases with no gene match: 6. Germline CDR1 MNHNY, CDR2 SVGAGI (reference sequence). This CDR3 is 13 amino acids long. The CDR3 coding sequence is TGTGCCAGCAGGACCCGGGGGGATAATGAGCAGTTCTTC. It is translated as CASRTRGDNEQFF.

This clonotype was counted many times. V gene TRBV24-1 combines with J gene TRBJ2-3; D is perhaps TRBD2 (5 bases). The CDR3 covers 12 residues. The germline V gene encodes CDR1 KGHDR and CDR2 SFDVKD. V gave up 5 bases and J gave up 4 bases, with 6 bases separating them. In DNA, the CDR3 is TGTGCCACCAGTGGGGGAGCAGATACGCAGTATTTT. It encodes CATSGGADTQYF.

J is TRBJ2-7 and V is TRBV5-5; weak D call: TRBD1 (6 bases). The CDR3 has 12 residues. V lost 4 bases to trimming and J lost 9 bases, with 14 bases between them. Germline lookup yields CDR1 SGHKS and CDR2 YYEKEE (reference sequence). CDR3 region: CASSIGTPGQYF. The CDR3 coding sequence is TGTGCCAGCAGCATTGGGACACCGGGGCAGTACTTC.

The rearrangement links TRBV20-1 to TRBJ2-7, with D unresolved. The CDR3 extends over 13 amino acids. The V gene lost 1 base and the J gene lost 0 bases, with 7 bases spanning the gap. Germline-derived CDR1 and CDR2 are DFQATT and SNEGSKA (reference sequence). This chain's CDR3 is CSARAWSSYEQYF. CDR3 sequence (DNA): TGCAGTGCTAGAGCGTGGAGCTCCTACGAGCAGTACTTC.

The CDR3 coding sequence is TGTGCCAGCAGCGTAGCCGAATCTTATGGCTACACCTTC. This gives the protein CASSVAESYGYTF. V and J are TRBV9 and TRBJ1-2; unclear D gene. Germline-derived CDR1 and CDR2 are SGDLS and YYNGEE. Trimming took off 0 bases at V and 5 bases at J, with 8 bases between the two ends. There are 13 residues in the CDR3.

This clonotype appeared a few times. The V and J genes are TRBV4-3 and TRBJ2-3; 7 positions agree with TRBD2. CDR1 is LGHNA, CDR2 YSLEER, per germline. V dropped 4 bases and J dropped 2; count of bases not matched to a gene: 9. CDR3 size: 16 residues. The CDR3 nucleotides are TGCGCCAGCAGCCGGTACCGGGACTACAACACAGATACGCAGTATTTT. Translated, it gives CASSRYRDYNTDTQYF.

This chain uses TRBV12-3 or TRBV12-4 with TRBJ1-2; D gene uncertain. Trimming cost V 7 bases and J 4 bases, with 10 bases left between them. The CDR3 contains 12 residues. The CDR3 protein is CASIGGSYGYTF. DNA for the CDR3: TGTGCCAGCATCGGAGGGTCCTATGGCTACACCTTC.

About this clonotype: The CDR3 does not end in the conserved phenylalanine or tryptophan, so this is likely a read error. V is TRBV6-1 and J is TRBJ2-3; 11 positions agree with TRBD2. CDR1 and CDR2 from the germline V gene are MNHNS and SASEGT. The CDR3 totals 15 residues. V shed 6 bases, J shed 0 bases, and the junction held 2 bases outside the gene matches. The CDR3 bases are TGTGCCAGCAGCCGGACTAGCGGGAGCACAGATACGCAGTATTAT. Protein product: CASSRTSGSTDTQYY.

In its sample, this clonotype was seen a few times. The chain uses TRBV5-1 and TRBJ2-7; D unresolved. Trimming took off 4 bases at V and 5 bases at J, with 13 bases between the two ends. This CDR3 comprises 13 residues. Germline V gene data show CDR1 as SGHRS and CDR2 as YFSETQ. The CDR3 is CASSLQVSDEQYF. The CDR3 DNA is TGCGCCAGCAGCCTCCAGGTTTCAGACGAGCAGTACTTC.

This clonotype was counted ten times or more. The rearrangement uses TRBV12-3 or TRBV12-4 and TRBJ2-5, with 8 bases identical to TRBD1. Trimming cost V 8 bases and J 3 bases; bases outside gene matches: 5. The CDR3 is 13 amino acids. CDR3 amino acids: CASGTTGEETQYF. The CDR3, as DNA: TGTGCCAGCGGAACGACAGGGGAAGAGACCCAGTACTTC.

This clonotype has only one observation. The rearrangement joins TRBV5-1 to TRBJ2-7; no reliable D call. This CDR3 region has 15 residues. Trimming left V 4 bases short and J 2 bases short, with 16 bases between. Germline V gene lookup returns CDR1 SGHRS and CDR2 YFSETQ. The CDR3 reads CASSNQRFNAYEQYF. CDR3 nucleotides: TGCGCCAGCAGCAATCAGAGGTTCAACGCCTACGAGCAGTACTTC.

The J gene is TRBJ2-3, the V gene TRBV14; D gene uncertain. The germline gives CDR1 SGHDN, CDR2 FVKESK. This CDR3 has 16 residues. V was trimmed by 4 bases and J by 4 bases, leaving 18 bases between them. CDR3 nucleotides: TGTGCCAGCAGCCTCCTGGACCGGGTTCCTTCAGATACGCAGTATTTT. This gives the protein CASSLLDRVPSDTQYF.

The chain combines TRBV9 with TRBJ1-2, with 8 bases that match TRBD1. This CDR3 is built from 14 residues. Trimming cost V 6 bases and J 1 base; bases outside gene matches: 5. Germline CDR1 is SGDLS and CDR2 is YYNGEE. The CDR3 spells CASKGQGHNYGYTF. As DNA, the CDR3 is TGTGCCAGCAAAGGACAGGGTCATAACTATGGCTACACCTTC.

The chain carries TRBV6-6 and TRBJ2-7; D might be TRBD1 (5 bases). Germline-derived CDR1 and CDR2 are MNHNY and SVGAGI (reference sequence). V was clipped by 6 bases and J by 6 bases, with 12 bases between them. The CDR3 consists of 12 residues. The CDR3 DNA reads TGTGCCAGCAGCCCACAGGCGGCCGAGCAGTACTTC. Translated: CASSPQAAEQYF.

This clonotype was observed a few times. The chain joins TRBV2 to TRBJ2-1, with 8 bases lining up with TRBD2. The CDR3 has 13 amino acids. CDR1 is SNHLY and CDR2 is FYNNEI in the germline V gene. With V trimmed by 8 bases and J by 8 bases, 8 bases remained unmatched. The CDR3: CASSDGLADEQFF. CDR3 DNA: TGTGCCAGCTCCGACGGACTAGCCGATGAGCAGTTCTTC.

The rearrangement uses TRBV29-1 and TRBJ1-2, with 7 bases aligning to TRBD1. The CDR3 consists of 16 residues. Per germline, CDR1 SQVTM and CDR2 ANQGSEA. Unmatched junction bases numbered 15, after V lost 6 bases and J lost 2 bases. This CDR3 is CSVRGTEPRGNYGYTF. The CDR3, as DNA: TGCAGCGTCCGTGGGACAGAGCCCCGGGGGAACTATGGCTACACCTTC.

This clonotype was detected only a few times. This chain connects TRBV20-1 to TRBJ2-4; 7 bases line up with TRBD1. The trim removed 5 bases at V and 3 bases at J, leaving 4 bases unmatched. The CDR3 is made up of 13 amino acids. Germline CDR1 and CDR2: DFQATT and SNEGSKA (reference sequence). CDR3 nucleotide sequence: TGCAGTGCTCCCCGGGACAGCAAAAACATTCAGTACTTC. Translating it yields CSAPRDSKNIQYF.